The present entry profiles one TCR beta chain with its context. Germline V CDR1 and CDR2: SGHTA, FQGTGA. This CDR3 comprises 14 residues. V dropped 6 bases and J dropped 0 bases, with 10 bases sitting between them. The record originates from a study of T cell changes during pregnancy in multiple sclerosis. Profiling relied on immunoSEQ multiplex PCR, and the TCRdb table lists in-frame clones only, not all of them. The sample includes over 30,000 clones, 80% to 90% of them seen just once. The clonotype was recovered from a female donor with multiple sclerosis, enrolled in a pregnancy study. This rearrangement joins TRBV7-3 to TRBJ2-3; D may be TRBD1 (6 bases). Sequencing used CD8+ T cells from peripheral blood mononuclear cells, obtained in the third trimester of pregnancy. The CDR3 loop is CASRDSLSTDTQYF. Here the CDR3 DNA reads TGTGCCAGCAGGGACAGTTTAAGCACAGATACGCAGTATTTT.